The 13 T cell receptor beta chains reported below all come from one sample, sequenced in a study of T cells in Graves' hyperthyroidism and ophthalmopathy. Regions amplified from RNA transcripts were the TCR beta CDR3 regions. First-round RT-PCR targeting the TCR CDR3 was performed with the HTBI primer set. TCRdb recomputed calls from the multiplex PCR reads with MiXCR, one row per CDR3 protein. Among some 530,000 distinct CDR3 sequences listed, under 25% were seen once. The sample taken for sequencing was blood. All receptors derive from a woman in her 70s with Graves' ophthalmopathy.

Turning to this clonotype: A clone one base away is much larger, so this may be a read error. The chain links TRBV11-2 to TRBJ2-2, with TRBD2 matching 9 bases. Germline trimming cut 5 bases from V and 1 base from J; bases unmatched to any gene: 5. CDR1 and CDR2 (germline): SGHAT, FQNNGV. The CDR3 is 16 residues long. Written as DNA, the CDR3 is TGTGCCAGCAGCCGAGAGACTAGCGGGAACACCGGGGAGCTGTTTTTT. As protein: CASSRETSGNTGELFF.

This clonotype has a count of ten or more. The CDR3 loop reads CASSQVWAKKTQYF. Here the CDR3 DNA reads TGTGCCAGCAGCCAAGTATGGGCAAAGAAGACCCAGTACTTC. This chain uses TRBV14 with TRBJ2-5; D gene uncertain. Trimming removed 1 base at V and 6 bases at J, with 12 bases between. The CDR3 is 14 amino acids. From germline, CDR1 is SGHDN and CDR2 FVKESK.

In DNA, the CDR3 is TGTGCCAGCAGACGGGACAGGGAAGCTTTCTTT. Translating gives CASRRDREAFF. The chain couples TRBV7-9 to TRBJ1-1; 8 positions agree with TRBD1. This CDR3 contains 11 residues. Unmatched junction bases numbered 2, after V lost 6 bases and J lost 8 bases. The germline V gene has CDR1 SEHNR and CDR2 FQNEAQ (reference sequence).

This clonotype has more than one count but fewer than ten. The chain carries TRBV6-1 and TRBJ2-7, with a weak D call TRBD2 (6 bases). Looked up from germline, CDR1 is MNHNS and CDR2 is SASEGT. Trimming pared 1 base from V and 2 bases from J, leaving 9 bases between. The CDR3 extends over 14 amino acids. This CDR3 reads CASSEGGDPYEQYF. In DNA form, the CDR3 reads TGTGCCAGCAGTGAAGGGGGGGATCCCTACGAGCAGTACTTC.

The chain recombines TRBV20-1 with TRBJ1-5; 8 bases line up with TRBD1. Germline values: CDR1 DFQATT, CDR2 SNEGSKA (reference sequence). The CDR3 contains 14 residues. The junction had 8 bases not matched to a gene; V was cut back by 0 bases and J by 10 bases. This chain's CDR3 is CSAREQGDTRPQHF. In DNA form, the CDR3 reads TGCAGTGCTAGAGAACAGGGGGATACTCGACCCCAGCATTTT.

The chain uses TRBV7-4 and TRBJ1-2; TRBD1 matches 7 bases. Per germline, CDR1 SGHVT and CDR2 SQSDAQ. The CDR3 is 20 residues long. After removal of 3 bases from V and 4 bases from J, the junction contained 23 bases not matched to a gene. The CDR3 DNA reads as TGTGCCAGCAGCTTGTTTAGCCTTACTCCGACAGGGTCTAATTGCTATGGCTACACCTTC. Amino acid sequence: CASSLFSLTPTGSNCYGYTF. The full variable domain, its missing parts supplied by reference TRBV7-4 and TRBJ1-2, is GAGVSQSPRYKVAKRGRDVALRCDSISGHVTLYWYRQTLGQGSEVLTYSQSDAQRDKSGRPSGRFSAERPERSVSTLKIQRTEQGDSAVYLCASSLFSLTPTGSNCYGYTFGSGTRLTVV.

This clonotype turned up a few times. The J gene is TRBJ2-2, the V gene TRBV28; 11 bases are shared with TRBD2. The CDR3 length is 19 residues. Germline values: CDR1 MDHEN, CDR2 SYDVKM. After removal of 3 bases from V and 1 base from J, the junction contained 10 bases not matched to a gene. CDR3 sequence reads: CASSLPNSGTSGNTGELFF. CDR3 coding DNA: TGTGCCAGCAGTTTGCCCAACTCCGGGACTAGCGGGAACACCGGGGAGCTGTTTTTT.

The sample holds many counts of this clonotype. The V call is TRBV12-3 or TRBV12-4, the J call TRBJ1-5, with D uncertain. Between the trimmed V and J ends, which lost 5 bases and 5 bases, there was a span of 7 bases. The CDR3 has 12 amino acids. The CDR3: CASSPNDQPQHF. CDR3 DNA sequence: TGTGCCAGCAGTCCCAACGATCAGCCCCAGCATTTT.

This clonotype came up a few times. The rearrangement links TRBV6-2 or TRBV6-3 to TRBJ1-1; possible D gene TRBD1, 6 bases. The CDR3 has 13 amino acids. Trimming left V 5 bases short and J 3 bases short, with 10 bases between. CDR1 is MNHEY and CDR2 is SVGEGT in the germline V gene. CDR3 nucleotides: TGTGCCAGCAGTCCTACAGGGTACACTGAAGCTTTCTTT. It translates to CASSPTGYTEAFF.

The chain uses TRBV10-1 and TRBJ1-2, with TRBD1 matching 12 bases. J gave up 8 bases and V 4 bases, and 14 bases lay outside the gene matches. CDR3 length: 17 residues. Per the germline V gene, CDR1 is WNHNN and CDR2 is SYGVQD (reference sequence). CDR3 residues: CASSAGTGGVAADGYTF. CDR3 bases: TGCGCCAGCAGTGCCGGGACAGGGGGCGTAGCGGCAGACGGCTACACCTTC.

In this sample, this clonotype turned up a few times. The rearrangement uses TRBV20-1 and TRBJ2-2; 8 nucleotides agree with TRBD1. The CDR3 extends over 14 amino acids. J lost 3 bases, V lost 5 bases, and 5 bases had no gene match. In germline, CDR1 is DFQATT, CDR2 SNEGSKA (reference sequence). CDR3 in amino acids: CSAPGTGYTGELFF. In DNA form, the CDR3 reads TGCAGTGCTCCCGGGACAGGTTACACCGGGGAGCTGTTTTTT.

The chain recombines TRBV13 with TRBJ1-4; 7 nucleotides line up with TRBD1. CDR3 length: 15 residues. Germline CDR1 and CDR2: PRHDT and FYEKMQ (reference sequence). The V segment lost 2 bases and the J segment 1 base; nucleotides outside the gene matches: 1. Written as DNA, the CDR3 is TGTGCCAGCAGCTTAAGGACAGGAACTAATGAAAAACTGTTTTTT. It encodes CASSLRTGTNEKLFF.

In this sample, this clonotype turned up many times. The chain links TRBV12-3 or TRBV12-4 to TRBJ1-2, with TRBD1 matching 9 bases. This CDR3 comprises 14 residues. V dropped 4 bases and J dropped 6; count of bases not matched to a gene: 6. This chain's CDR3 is CASSYDRGFNGYTF. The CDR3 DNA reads TGTGCCAGCAGTTACGACAGGGGGTTTAATGGCTACACCTTC.